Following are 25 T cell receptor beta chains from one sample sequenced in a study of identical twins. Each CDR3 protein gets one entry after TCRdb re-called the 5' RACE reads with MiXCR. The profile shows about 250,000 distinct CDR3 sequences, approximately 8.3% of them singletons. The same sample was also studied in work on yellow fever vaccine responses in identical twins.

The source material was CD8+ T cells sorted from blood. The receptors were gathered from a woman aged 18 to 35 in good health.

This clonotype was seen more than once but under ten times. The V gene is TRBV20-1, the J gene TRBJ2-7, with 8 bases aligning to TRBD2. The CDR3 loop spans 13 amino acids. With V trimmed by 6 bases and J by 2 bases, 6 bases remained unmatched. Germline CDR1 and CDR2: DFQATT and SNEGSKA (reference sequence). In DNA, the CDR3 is TGCAGTGCCCAGTCGGGGGGGACCTACGAGCAGTACTTC. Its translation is CSAQSGGTYEQYF.

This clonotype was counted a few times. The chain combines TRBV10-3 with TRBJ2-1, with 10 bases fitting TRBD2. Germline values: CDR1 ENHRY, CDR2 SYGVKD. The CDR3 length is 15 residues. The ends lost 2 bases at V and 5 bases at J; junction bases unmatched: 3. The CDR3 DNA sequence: TGTGCCATCAGTGAGGTAGCGGGAGGAAACAATGAGCAGTTCTTC. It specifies CAISEVAGGNNEQFF.

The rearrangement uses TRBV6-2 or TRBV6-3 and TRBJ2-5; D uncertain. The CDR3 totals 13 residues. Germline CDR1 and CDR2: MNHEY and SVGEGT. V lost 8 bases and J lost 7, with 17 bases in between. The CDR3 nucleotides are TGTGCCAGCCGAACCGATCTCCTCGGGACCCAGTACTTC. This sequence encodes CASRTDLLGTQYF.

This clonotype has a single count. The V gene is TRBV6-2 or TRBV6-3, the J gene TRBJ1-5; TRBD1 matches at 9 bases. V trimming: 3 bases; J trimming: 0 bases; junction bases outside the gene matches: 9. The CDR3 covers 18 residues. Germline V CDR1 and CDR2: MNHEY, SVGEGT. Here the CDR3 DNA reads TGTGCCAGCAGTTATCCCCGACAGGGGGGATATAGCAATCAGCCCCAGCATTTT. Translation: CASSYPRQGGYSNQPQHF.

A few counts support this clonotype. The chain's CDR3 is CATSSPWGLAVGANTGELFF. CDR3 bases: TGTGCCACCAGCAGCCCCTGGGGACTAGCGGTGGGGGCGAACACCGGGGAGCTGTTTTTT. The rearrangement links TRBV15 to TRBJ2-2, with 11 bases lining up with TRBD2. This CDR3 spans 20 amino acids. Trimming cost V 3 bases and J 0 bases; bases outside gene matches: 12. Per the germline V gene, CDR1 is LNHNV and CDR2 is YYDKDF (reference sequence).

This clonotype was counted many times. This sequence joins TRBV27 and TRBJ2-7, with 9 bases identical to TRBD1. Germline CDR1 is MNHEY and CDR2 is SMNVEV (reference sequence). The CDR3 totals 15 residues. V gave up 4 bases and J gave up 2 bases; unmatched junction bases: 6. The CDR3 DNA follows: TGTGCCAGCAGTTCGAGGGGGACAGGGACCTACGAGCAGTACTTC. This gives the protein CASSSRGTGTYEQYF.

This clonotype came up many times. This CDR3 is CASSYPLGRELFF. CDR3 in DNA: TGTGCCAGCAGTTACCCCCTAGGTCGAGAGCTGTTTTTT. V usage is TRBV6-2 or TRBV6-3 and J usage is TRBJ2-2; D unresolved. The CDR3 sequence is 13 residues long. Trimming cost V 2 bases and J 11 bases, with 12 bases left between them. Germline values: CDR1 MNHEY, CDR2 SVGEGT.

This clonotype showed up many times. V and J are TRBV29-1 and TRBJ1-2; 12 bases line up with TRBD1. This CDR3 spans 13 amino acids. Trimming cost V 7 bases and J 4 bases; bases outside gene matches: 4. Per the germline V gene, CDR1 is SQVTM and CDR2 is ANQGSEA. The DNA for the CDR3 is TGCAGCGCCCTGGGACAGGGGGCCTATGGCTACACCTTC. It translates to CSALGQGAYGYTF.

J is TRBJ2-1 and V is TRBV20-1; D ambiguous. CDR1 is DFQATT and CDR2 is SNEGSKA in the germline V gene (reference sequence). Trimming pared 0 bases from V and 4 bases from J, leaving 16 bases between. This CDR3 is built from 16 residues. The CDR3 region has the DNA TGCAGTGCTAGAGACCGAACCCCTTCCGCTTACAATGAGCAGTTCTTC. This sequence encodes CSARDRTPSAYNEQFF.

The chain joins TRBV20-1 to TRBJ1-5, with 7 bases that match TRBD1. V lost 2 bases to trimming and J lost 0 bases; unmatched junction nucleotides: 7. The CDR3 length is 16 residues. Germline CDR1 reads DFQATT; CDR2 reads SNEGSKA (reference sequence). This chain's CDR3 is CSARSGRGYSNQPQHF. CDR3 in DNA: TGCAGTGCTAGATCAGGCAGGGGGTATAGCAATCAGCCCCAGCATTTT.

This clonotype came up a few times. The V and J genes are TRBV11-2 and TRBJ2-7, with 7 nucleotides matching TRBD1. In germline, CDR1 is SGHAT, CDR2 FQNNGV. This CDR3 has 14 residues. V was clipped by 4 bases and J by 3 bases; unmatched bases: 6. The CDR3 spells CASSSPTGDYEQYF. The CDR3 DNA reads TGTGCCAGCAGCTCACCAACAGGGGACTACGAGCAGTACTTC.

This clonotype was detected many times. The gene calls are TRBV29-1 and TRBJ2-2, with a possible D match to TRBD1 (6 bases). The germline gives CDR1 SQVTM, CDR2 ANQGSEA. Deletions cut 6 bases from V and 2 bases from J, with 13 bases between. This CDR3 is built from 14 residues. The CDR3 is CSVYRDQNTGELFF. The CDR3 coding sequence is TGCAGCGTCTACAGGGACCAAAACACCGGGGAGCTGTTTTTT.

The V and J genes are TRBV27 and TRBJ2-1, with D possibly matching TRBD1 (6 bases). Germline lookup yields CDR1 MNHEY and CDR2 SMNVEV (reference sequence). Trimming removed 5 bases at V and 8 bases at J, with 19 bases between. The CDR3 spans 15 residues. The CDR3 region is CASSLPGGQWDEQFF. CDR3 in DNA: TGTGCCAGCAGTCTCCCTGGGGGACAATGGGATGAGCAGTTCTTC.

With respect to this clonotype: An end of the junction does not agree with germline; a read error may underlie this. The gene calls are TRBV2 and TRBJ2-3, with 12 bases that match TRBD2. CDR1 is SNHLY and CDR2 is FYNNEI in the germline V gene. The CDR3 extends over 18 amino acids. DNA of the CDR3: TGTGCCTGCAGCCCCCCGAGACTAGCGGGGGAGAGAACAGATACGCAGTATTTT. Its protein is CACSPPRLAGERTDTQYF.

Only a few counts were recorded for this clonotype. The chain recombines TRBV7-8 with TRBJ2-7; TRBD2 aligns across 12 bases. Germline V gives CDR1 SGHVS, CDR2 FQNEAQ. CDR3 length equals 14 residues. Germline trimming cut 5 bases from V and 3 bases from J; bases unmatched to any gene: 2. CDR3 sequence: CASSGLAGYYEQYF. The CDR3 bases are TGTGCCAGCAGCGGACTAGCGGGATACTACGAGCAGTACTTC.

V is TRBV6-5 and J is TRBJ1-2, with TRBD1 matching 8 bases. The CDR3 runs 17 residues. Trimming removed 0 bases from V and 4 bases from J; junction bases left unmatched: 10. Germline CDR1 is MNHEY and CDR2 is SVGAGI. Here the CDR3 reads CASSYSMRDRPTYGYTF. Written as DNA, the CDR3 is TGTGCCAGCAGTTACTCGATGAGGGACAGGCCTACCTATGGCTACACCTTC.

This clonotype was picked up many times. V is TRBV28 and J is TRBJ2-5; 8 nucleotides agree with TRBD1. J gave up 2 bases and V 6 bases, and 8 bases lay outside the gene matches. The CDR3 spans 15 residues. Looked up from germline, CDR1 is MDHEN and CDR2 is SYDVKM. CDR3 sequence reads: CASRAPDRVQETQYF. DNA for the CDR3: TGTGCCAGCAGGGCCCCGGACAGGGTACAAGAGACCCAGTACTTC.

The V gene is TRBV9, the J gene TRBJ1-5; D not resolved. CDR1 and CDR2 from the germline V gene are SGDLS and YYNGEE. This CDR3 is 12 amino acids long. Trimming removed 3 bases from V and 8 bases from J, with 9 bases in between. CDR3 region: CASSDGREPQHF. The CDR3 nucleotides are TGTGCCAGCAGCGACGGACGGGAGCCCCAGCATTTT. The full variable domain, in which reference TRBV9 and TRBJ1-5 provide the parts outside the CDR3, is DSGVTQTPKHLITATGQRVTLRCSPRSGDLSVYWYQQSLDQGLQFLIQYYNGEERAKGNILERFSAQQFPDLHSELNLSSLELGDSALYFCASSDGREPQHFGDGTRLSIL.

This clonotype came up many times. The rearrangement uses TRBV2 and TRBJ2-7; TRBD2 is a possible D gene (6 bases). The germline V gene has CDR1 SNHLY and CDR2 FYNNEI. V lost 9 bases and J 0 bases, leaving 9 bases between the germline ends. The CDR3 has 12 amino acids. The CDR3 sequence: CASRGLSYEQYF. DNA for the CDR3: TGTGCCAGTAGGGGACTCTCCTACGAGCAGTACTTC.

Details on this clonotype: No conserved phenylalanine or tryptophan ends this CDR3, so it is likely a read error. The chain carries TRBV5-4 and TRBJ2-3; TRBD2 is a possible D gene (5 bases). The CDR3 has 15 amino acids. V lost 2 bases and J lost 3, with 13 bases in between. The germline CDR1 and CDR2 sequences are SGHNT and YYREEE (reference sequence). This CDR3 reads CASSLRREGTDTQYL. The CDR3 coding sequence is TGTGCCAGCAGCTTAAGACGGGAAGGAACAGATACGCAGTATCTT.

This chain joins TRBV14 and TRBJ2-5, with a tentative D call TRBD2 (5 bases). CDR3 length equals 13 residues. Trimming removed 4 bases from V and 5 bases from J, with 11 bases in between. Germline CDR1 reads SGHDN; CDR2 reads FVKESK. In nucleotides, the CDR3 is TGTGCCAGCAGCCCCTTGCGGGCGGAGACCCAGTACTTC. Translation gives CASSPLRAETQYF.

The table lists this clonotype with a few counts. The CDR3 bases are TGTGCCAGCAGCGTGGCTAGCGGGGGGTTTACAGATACGCAGTATTTT. The encoded protein is CASSVASGGFTDTQYF. The V and J genes are TRBV9 and TRBJ2-3, with TRBD2 matching over 11 bases. CDR3 length: 16 amino acids. V trimming: 2 bases; J trimming: 3 bases; junction bases outside the gene matches: 5. CDR1 and CDR2 (germline): SGDLS, YYNGEE.

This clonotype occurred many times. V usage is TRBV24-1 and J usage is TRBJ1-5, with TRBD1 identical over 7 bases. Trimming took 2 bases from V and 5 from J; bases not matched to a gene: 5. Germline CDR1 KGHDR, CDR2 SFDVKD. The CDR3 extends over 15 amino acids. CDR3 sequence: CATSDSTGLHQPQHF. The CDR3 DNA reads TGTGCCACCAGTGATTCGACAGGGCTCCATCAGCCCCAGCATTTT.

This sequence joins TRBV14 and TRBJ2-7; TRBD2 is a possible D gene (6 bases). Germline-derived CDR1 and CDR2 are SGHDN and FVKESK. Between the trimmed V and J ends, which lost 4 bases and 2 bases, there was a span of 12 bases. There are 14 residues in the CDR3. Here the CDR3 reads CASSRGLLPYEQYF. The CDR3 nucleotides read TGTGCCAGCAGCCGGGGACTCCTCCCCTACGAGCAGTACTTC.

The CDR3 DNA follows: TGTGCCAGCAGCTTCCCGACTTTTCCAGCTACCTTTGGAGATACGCAGTATTTT. Amino acids: CASSFPTFPATFGDTQYF. The chain recombines TRBV11-1 with TRBJ2-3, with D unclear. The CDR3 has 18 residues. Germline assignment: CDR1 SGHAT and CDR2 FQDESV (reference sequence). Trimming pared 3 bases from V and 5 bases from J, leaving 24 bases between. Looking up the rest from reference TRBV11-1 and TRBJ2-3 gives the full variable domain: EAEVAQSPRYKITEKSQAVAFWCDPISGHATLYWYRQILGQGPELLVQFQDESVVDDSQLPKDRFSAERLKGVDSTLKIQPAELGDSAMYLCASSFPTFPATFGDTQYFGPGTRLTVL.